A selection of T cell receptor beta chains follows, all from one sample in a study of identifying expanded T cells in peripheral blood. Libraries were prepared by immunoSEQ multiplex PCR; TCRdb keeps only in-frame clonotypes and omits some of them. The sample includes about 130,000 clones, less than 90% seen only once; the top ten take 8% to 9%. The sample comprised blood. The receptors stem from a person aged 18 to 75 in good health. CDR3s include the opening cysteine and the closing phenylalanine or tryptophan. D genes are given only for firm matches. Clone size appears in some rows only: once, few, many, or a class for an expanded clone.

d_call	v_call	j_call	clone_size	cdr3_nt	cdr3_aa
TRBD2	TRBV6-5	TRBJ2-7	once	TGTGCCAGCAGACCCCCGGGACTAGTCTCCTACGAGCAGTACTTC	CASRPPGLVSYEQYF
.	TRBV7-2	TRBJ1-2	.	TGTGCCAGCAGCTTAGCGAATGAGGACTTAGTAGGCTACACCTTC	CASSLANEDLVGYTF
.	TRBV11-2	TRBJ2-2	.	TGTGCCAGCAGCTTACGGGTAACCGGGGAGCTGTTTTTT	CASSLRVTGELFF
.	TRBV5-4	TRBJ1-3	.	TGTGCCAGCAGCTTCAGCTCTGGAAACACCATATATTTT	CASSFSSGNTIYF
.	TRBV7-3	TRBJ2-3	.	TGTGCCAGCAGCTTAGCGGGAATAAGCACAGATACGCAGTATTTT	CASSLAGISTDTQYF
.	TRBV6-5	TRBJ2-7	once	TGTGCCAGCAGTGTAGAGTACGAGCAGTACTTC	CASSVEYEQYF
.	TRBV5-1	TRBJ2-6	many	TGCGCCAGCACGACTGGGGCCAACGTCCTGACTTTC	CASTTGANVLTF
TRBD2	TRBV4-1	TRBJ2-1	.	TGCGCCAGCAGCCTCCTGGGACTAGAATACAATGAGCAGTTCTTC	CASSLLGLEYNEQFF
TRBD1	TRBV11-2	TRBJ1-3	.	TGTGCCAGCAGCTATGGACAGGGGCAAGGAAACACCATATATTTT	CASSYGQGQGNTIYF
TRBD2	TRBV13	TRBJ2-5	.	TGTGCCAGCAGCCTAGGGACTAGCGGGGTCTTACAAGAGACCCAGTACTTC	CASSLGTSGVLQETQYF
.	TRBV30	TRBJ1-3	.	TGTGCCTGGTCCGACCTTCTTTCCGATCCTGGAAACACCATATATTTT	CAWSDLLSDPGNTIYF
TRBD1	TRBV2	TRBJ1-4	.	TGTGCCAGCATCCGGGACAGCGCAACTAATGAAAAACTGTTTTTT	CASIRDSATNEKLFF
.	TRBV2	TRBJ2-7	.	TGTGCCAGCAGAGAAGCCGGACTCAGACAATTCTACGAGCAGTACTTC	CASREAGLRQFYEQYF
.	TRBV7-7	TRBJ2-7	.	TGTGCCAGCAGCTTAGACTTGCGGCGGGAGCAGTACTTC	CASSLDLRREQYF
.	TRBV18	TRBJ1-2	.	TGTGCCAGCTCACCACCCAGTGTGAACTATGGCTACACCTTC	CASSPPSVNYGYTF
.	TRBV2	TRBJ1-2	.	TGTGCCACCACTTTGAGGGTTGAAAATCCCTATGGCTACACCTTC	CATTLRVENPYGYTF
.	TRBV18	TRBJ2-7	.	TGTGCCAGCTCACCGGGGGTCGTCTACGAGCAGTACTTC	CASSPGVVYEQYF
.	TRBV4-1	TRBJ2-7	.	TGCGCCAGCAGCCAGGGGCCAGGTTTCGAGCAGTACTTC	CASSQGPGFEQYF
.	TRBV11-2	TRBJ2-7	.	TGTGCCAGCATCCTTCAGGGGGCAATTAGCGGGAACCACGAGCAGTACTTC	CASILQGAISGNHEQYF
.	TRBV5-1	TRBJ2-1	.	TGCGCCAGCAGCTTGGAACCAGGGGGGTCCTACAATGAGCAGTTCTTC	CASSLEPGGSYNEQFF
.	TRBV7-8	TRBJ2-1	.	TGTGCCAGCAGCTTAGCGATGCTGTGGTCCTACAATGAGCAGTTCTTC	CASSLAMLWSYNEQFF
.	TRBV6-5	TRBJ2-3	.	TGTGCCAGCAGCCCCGCAGCTTCAGATACGCAGTATTTT	CASSPAASDTQYF
.	TRBV5-1	TRBJ2-1	.	TGCGCCAGCAGCTTGGGACGTCTAGGGTACTCGTACAATGAGCAGTTCTTC	CASSLGRLGYSYNEQFF
.	TRBV11-1	TRBJ1-2	.	TGTGCCAGCAGCTCGTCGGGAGGCCCGATTGGCTACACCTTC	CASSSSGGPIGYTF
.	TRBV11-2	TRBJ2-1	.	TGTGCCAGCAGCTCGGGGGTAGGCAATGAGCAGTTCTTC	CASSSGVGNEQFF
TRBD2	TRBV6-6	TRBJ2-7	once	TGTGCCAGCAGGCGACTAGCGGGAGACTCCTACGAGCAGTACTTC	CASRRLAGDSYEQYF
.	TRBV15	TRBJ2-2	once	TGTGCCACCAGATTGGGAGGCGTTCGTAGCGGGGAGCTGTTTTTT	CATRLGGVRSGELFF
TRBD2	TRBV18	TRBJ2-3	.	TGTGCCAGCTCCCAAAGGACTAGCGGGGGGGCCGGCACAGATACGCAGTATTTT	CASSQRTSGGAGTDTQYF
TRBD2	TRBV27	TRBJ2-5	.	TGTGCCAGCAGTTCGCGGGGGCAAGAGACCCAGTACTTC	CASSSRGQETQYF
.	TRBV11-2	TRBJ2-2	.	TGTGCCAGCAGTACCCCAGACTACCTGAACACCGGGGAGCTGTTTTTT	CASSTPDYLNTGELFF
TRBD1	TRBV30	TRBJ2-7	.	TGTGCCTGGAGTGTAGGGGGCCCGCAGGGGATGGCCTACGAGCAGTACTTC	CAWSVGGPQGMAYEQYF
.	TRBV5-4	TRBJ1-1	.	TGTGCCAGCAGCCCGGGACGGAGGAATGTGGCTTTCTTT	CASSPGRRNVAFF
.	TRBV27	TRBJ2-5	.	TGTGCCAGCAGGGGCTCAGGGCTCCAAGAGACCCAGTACTTC	CASRGSGLQETQYF
TRBD2	TRBV15	TRBJ2-5	.	TGTGCCACCAGCAGAGGCGGGACTAGCGGAGCGCTGGAGACCCAGTACTTC	CATSRGGTSGALETQYF
.	TRBV5-1	TRBJ2-2	.	TGCGCCAGCAGTCCGACAGGCTCGGGCGGGGAGCTGTTTTTT	CASSPTGSGGELFF
TRBD2	TRBV11-2	TRBJ2-1	.	TGTGCCAGCAGCCATGCTAGCGGGAGTGGTAATGAGCAGTTCTTC	CASSHASGSGNEQFF
.	TRBV7-3	TRBJ2-7	medium-sized	TGTGCCAGCAGTACCCTTGGGGGGACCTACGAGCAGTACTTC	CASSTLGGTYEQYF
TRBD1	TRBV7-9	TRBJ1-2	.	TGTGCCAGCAGCTTAGGGACAGGGGGCGCGGTCTATGGCTACACCTTC	CASSLGTGGAVYGYTF
.	TRBV5-4	TRBJ2-5	.	TGTGCCAGCCAACCTGGTGTCGGGGAGACCCAGTACTTC	CASQPGVGETQYF
.	TRBV7-3	TRBJ1-5	.	TGTGCCAGCAGCCCGCTCAATCAGCCCCAGCATTTT	CASSPLNQPQHF
TRBD1	TRBV7-2	TRBJ2-7	.	TGTGCCAGCAGCCCCGACAGGGGATCCGAGCAGTACTTC	CASSPDRGSEQYF
.	TRBV5-8	TRBJ1-5	.	TGTGCCAGCTCCCACAGGGCGAGGCAGCAGCCCCAGCATTTT	CASSHRARQQPQHF
.	TRBV14	TRBJ2-3	once	TGTGCCAGCAGCCAATGGTTGGGGACAGATACGCAGTATTTT	CASSQWLGTDTQYF
.	TRBV20-1	TRBJ1-2	once	TGCAGTGCTGGGGATAACTATGGCTACACCTTC	CSAGDNYGYTF
.	TRBV9	TRBJ2-1	.	TGTGCCAGCAGCGTAGGAGGAGGGAACTCCTACAATGAGCAGTTCTTC	CASSVGGGNSYNEQFF
.	TRBV25-1	TRBJ1-6	.	TGTGCCAGCAGTGAGGCTGGGTCTAATTCACCCCTCCACTTT	CASSEAGSNSPLHF
TRBD1	TRBV28	TRBJ2-7	.	TGTGCCAGCAGTTACGGACAGGCGAAACCCTACGAGCAGTACTTC	CASSYGQAKPYEQYF
.	TRBV2	TRBJ1-5	once	TGTGCCAGTGTGGGACTTCCTGGCCAGCCCCAGCATTTT	CASVGLPGQPQHF